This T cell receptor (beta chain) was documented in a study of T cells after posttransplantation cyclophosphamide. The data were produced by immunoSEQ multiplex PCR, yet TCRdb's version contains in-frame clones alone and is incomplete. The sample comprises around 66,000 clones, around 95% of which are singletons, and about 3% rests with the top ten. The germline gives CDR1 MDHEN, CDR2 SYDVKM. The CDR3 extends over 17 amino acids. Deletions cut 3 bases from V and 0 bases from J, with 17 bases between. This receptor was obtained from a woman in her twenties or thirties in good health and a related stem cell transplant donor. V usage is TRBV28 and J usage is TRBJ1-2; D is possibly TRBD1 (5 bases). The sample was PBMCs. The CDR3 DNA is TGTGCCAGCAGTTTTTCCGGACACAGCCTAGCTAACTATGGCTACACCTTC. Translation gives CASSFSGHSLANYGYTF.